This TCR beta chain was identified during a study of T-cell reconstitution after alpha-beta-depleted transplantation in children. Study findings and constraints: Expanded graft clones, several hundred of them, were reportedly the source of alpha-beta T cells about two months after transplant. The study traced high day-60 TCRbeta diversity in some patients to surviving recipient T cells and thymic progenitors. T cells produced anew were the main source of T-cell counts and diversity one year after transplant.

This clonotype occurred many times. Its antigen is undetermined. CDR3 length equals 14 residues. J was trimmed by 5 bases and V by 5 bases; bases with no gene match: 7. Germline V gene sequence: CDR1 MGHDK, CDR2 SYGVNS. TCRbeta library preparation incorporated unique molecular identifiers. TCRdb passed the PCR reads through MiXCR, listing each CDR3 protein once. The profile shows 200,000 to 250,000 distinct CDR3 sequences, about 11% of them singletons. V is TRBV25-1 and J is TRBJ2-5, with TRBD1 matching 8 bases. Specimen: PBMCs, collected before TCRalphabeta/CD19-depleted stem cell transplant. The source of this sequence is a child under two years old with acute myeloid leukemia, due to receive a stem cell transplant. The CDR3 region has the DNA TGTGCCAGCAGTTTTCAGGGGGCGAAGGAGACCCAGTACTTC. Its translation: CASSFQGAKETQYF.